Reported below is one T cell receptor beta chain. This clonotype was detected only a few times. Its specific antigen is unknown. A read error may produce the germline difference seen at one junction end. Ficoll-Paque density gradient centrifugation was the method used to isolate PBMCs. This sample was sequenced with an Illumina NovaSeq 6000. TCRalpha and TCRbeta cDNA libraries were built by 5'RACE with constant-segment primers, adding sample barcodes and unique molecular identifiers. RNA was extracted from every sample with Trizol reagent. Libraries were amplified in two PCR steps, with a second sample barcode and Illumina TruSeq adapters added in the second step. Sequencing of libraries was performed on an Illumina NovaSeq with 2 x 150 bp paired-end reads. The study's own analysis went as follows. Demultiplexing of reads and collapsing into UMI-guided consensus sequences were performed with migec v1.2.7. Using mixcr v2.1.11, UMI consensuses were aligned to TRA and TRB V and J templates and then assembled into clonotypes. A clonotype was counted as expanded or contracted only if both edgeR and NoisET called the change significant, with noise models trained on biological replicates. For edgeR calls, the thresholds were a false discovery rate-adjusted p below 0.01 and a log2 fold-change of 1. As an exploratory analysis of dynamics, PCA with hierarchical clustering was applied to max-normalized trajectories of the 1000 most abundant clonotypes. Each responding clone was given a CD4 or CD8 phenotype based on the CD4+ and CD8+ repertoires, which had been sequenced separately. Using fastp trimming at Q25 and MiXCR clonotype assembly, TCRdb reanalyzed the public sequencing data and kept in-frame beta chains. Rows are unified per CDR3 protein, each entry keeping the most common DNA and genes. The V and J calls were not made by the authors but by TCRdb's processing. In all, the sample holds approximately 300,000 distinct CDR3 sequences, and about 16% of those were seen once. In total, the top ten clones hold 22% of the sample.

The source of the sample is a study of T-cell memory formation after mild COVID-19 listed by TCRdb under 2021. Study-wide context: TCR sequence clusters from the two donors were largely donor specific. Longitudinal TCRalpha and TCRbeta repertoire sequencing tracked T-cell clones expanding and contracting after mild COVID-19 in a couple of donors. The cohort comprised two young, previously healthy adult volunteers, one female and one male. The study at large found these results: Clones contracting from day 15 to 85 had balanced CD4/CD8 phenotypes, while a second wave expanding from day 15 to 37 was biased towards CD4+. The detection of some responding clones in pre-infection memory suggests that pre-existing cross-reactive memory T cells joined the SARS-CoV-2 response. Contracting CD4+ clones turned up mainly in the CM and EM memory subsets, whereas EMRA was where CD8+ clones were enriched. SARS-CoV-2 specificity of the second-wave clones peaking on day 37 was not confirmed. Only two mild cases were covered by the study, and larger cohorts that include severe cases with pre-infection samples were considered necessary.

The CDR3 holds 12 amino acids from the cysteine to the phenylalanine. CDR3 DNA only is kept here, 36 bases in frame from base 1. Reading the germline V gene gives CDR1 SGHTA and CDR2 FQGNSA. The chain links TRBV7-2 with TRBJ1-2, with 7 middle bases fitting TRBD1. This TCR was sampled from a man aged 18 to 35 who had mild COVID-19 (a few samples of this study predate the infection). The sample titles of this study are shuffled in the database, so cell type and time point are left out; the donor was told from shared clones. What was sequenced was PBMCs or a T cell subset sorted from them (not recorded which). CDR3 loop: CASSLAGQVLRF. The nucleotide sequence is TGTGCCAGCAGCTTAGCCGGACAGGTCCTACGATTC.